Below, 2 T cell receptor beta chains from the same sample are listed, as sequenced in a study of blood T cell repertoires in COVID-19. Only in-frame clones appear in the TCRdb table, and some are missing; sequencing was by immunoSEQ multiplex PCR. Here the sample spans 200,000 to 250,000 clones, about nine tenths being singletons. The sequencing input was PBMCs or T cells enriched from blood (not recorded which). The source is a young woman who had recovered from COVID-19.

In this sample, this clone turned up once. The V and J genes are TRBV28 and TRBJ1-2; D unclear. The germline V gene has CDR1 MDHEN and CDR2 SYDVKM. The CDR3 spans 13 residues. Trimming stripped 2 bases from V and 4 bases from J, with 8 bases between. CDR3 nucleotides: TGTGCCAGCAGTTTAGGTGGCCGCTATGGCTACACCTTC. Protein sequence: CASSLGGRYGYTF.

The rearrangement links TRBV11-1 to TRBJ2-5; 8 positions agree with TRBD2. CDR1 and CDR2 from the germline V gene are SGHAT and FQDESV (reference sequence). The CDR3 extends over 14 amino acids. The junction had 2 bases not matched to a gene; V was cut back by 1 base and J by 4 bases. The CDR3 bases are TGTGCCAGCAGCTTAGGTCTAGCGGGAGAGACCCAGTACTTC. Protein sequence: CASSLGLAGETQYF.